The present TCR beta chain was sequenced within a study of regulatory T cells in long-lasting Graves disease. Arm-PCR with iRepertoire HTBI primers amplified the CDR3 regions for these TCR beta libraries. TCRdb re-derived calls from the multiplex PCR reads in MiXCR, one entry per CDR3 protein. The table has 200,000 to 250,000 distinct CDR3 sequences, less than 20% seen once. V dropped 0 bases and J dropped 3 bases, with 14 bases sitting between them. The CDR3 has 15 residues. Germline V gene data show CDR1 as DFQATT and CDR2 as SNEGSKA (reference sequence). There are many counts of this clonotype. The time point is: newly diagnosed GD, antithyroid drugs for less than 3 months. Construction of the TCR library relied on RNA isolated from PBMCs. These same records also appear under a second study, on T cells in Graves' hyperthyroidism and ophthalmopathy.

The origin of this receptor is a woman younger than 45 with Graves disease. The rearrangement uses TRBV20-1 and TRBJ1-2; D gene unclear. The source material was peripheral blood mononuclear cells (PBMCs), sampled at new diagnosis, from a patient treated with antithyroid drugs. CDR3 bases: TGCAGTGCTAGAGATGGTGGCATGCCCTACTATGGCTACACCTTC. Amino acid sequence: CSARDGGMPYYGYTF.